The 9 T cell receptor beta chains below were found in one sample sequenced in a study of shared clonotypes between healthy human individuals. Profiled with immunoSEQ multiplex PCR; TCRdb holds only in-frame clones, not every one. The sample records about 490,000 clones, 79% being singletons. The material sequenced was PBMCs. All receptors derive from a woman aged 40 to 50 in good health. Some clones in this sample may be carry-over from other donors' samples.

V gene TRBV27 combines with J gene TRBJ2-5; TRBD2 matches 10 bases. The CDR3 loop spans 16 amino acids. Germline CDR1 reads MNHEY; CDR2 reads SMNVEV (reference sequence). The ends lost 7 bases at V and 5 bases at J; junction bases unmatched: 13. CDR3 in amino acids: CASTYLAGGPLETQYF. Here the CDR3 DNA reads TGTGCCAGCACATATTTAGCGGGAGGCCCCTTGGAGACCCAGTACTTC.

This chain connects TRBV4-3 to TRBJ2-1, with D hard to call. Germline V gene data show CDR1 as LGHNA and CDR2 as YSLEER. V lost 4 bases, J lost 1 base, and 14 bases lay in between. The CDR3 has 16 amino acids. CDR3 sequence: CASSLTVHSSYNEQFF. The DNA of the CDR3 is TGCGCCAGCAGCCTCACCGTACACTCATCCTACAATGAGCAGTTCTTC.

The V and J genes are TRBV9 and TRBJ2-5; D unresolved. From germline, CDR1 is SGDLS and CDR2 YYNGEE. Trimming pared 4 bases from V and 2 bases from J, leaving 12 bases between. The CDR3 has 14 residues. Here the CDR3 DNA reads TGTGCCAGCAGCCCCCTCGGGTTTCAAGAGACCCAGTACTTC. Its translation: CASSPLGFQETQYF.

Regarding this clone: Other DNA sequences in the sample encode the same CDR3. The gene calls are TRBV9 and TRBJ2-2, with 8 bases identical to TRBD1. Trimming at V came to 8 bases and at J to 0 bases, leaving 6 bases not matched to a gene. This CDR3 comprises 15 residues. The germline V gene encodes CDR1 SGDLS and CDR2 YYNGEE. CDR3 in amino acids: CASSQTGANTGELFF. DNA for the CDR3: TGTGCCAGTTCCCAGACAGGGGCGAACACCGGGGAGCTGTTTTTT.

The chain uses TRBV27 and TRBJ1-4, with D maybe TRBD1 (5 bases). V was pared by 2 bases and J by 8 bases, with 6 bases between. Looked up from germline, CDR1 is MNHEY and CDR2 is SMNVEV (reference sequence). The CDR3 spans 12 residues. The CDR3 loop reads CASSLGGEKLFF. The CDR3 coding sequence is TGTGCCAGCAGTTTAGGGGGGGAAAAACTGTTTTTT. Full variable domain (outside the CDR3, taken from reference TRBV27 and TRBJ1-4): EAQVTQNPRYLITVTGKKLTVTCSQNMNHEYMSWYRQDPGLGLRQIYYSMNVEVTDKGDVPEGYKVSRKEKRNFPLILESPSPNQTSLYFCASSLGGEKLFFGSGTQLSVL.

The chain is built from TRBV2 and TRBJ1-4, with TRBD1 as a possible D gene (5 bases). The CDR3 is made up of 14 amino acids. V lost 9 bases, J lost 6 bases, and 17 bases lay in between. Per germline, CDR1 SNHLY and CDR2 FYNNEI. The CDR3 bases are TGTGCCAGTGATGGGTCTAGGGGTTATGAAAAACTGTTTTTT. Amino acid sequence: CASDGSRGYEKLFF.

This clone came up a few times. The chain has TRBV21-1 and TRBJ1-5. TRBV21-1 is flagged as a pseudogene. CDR3 size: 14 residues. CDR3 protein: CASRGLFSNQPQHF. The CDR3 DNA reads as TGTGCCAGTCGTGGACTGTTTAGCAATCAGCCCCAGCATTTT.

V usage is TRBV6-1 and J usage is TRBJ2-7; D uncertain. The CDR3 is 11 amino acids. V was clipped by 8 bases and J by 6 bases, with 11 bases between them. From germline, CDR1 is MNHNS and CDR2 SASEGT. Here the CDR3 DNA reads TGTGCCAGCGACTTAGGGTTCGAGCAGTACTTC. It translates to CASDLGFEQYF.

In regard to this clone: A much larger clone differs by one base, so this may be a read error. Other nucleotide sequences in the sample specify the same CDR3. The chain combines TRBV21-1 with TRBJ1-5. TRBV21-1 is annotated as a pseudogene. This CDR3 has 16 residues. CDR3 coding DNA: TGTGCCAGCAGCTCTCCGGGACCTAATAGCAATCAGCCCCAGCACTTT. It specifies CASSSPGPNSNQPQHF.